This T cell receptor (beta chain) was observed in a study of cytomegalovirus exposure and HLA in healthy donors. In the PCR, 60 Vbeta and 13 Jbeta primers were used. Assay used: immunoSEQ multiplex PCR; TCRdb lists only in-frame clones, some missing. The repertoire consists of some 130,000 clones, with around 80% occurring once and the leading ten covering approximately 1.3%. Turning to this clone: Antigen specificity is unknown.

Study-level results: In a later analysis, V- and J-gene trimming of beta chains associated with a DCLRE1C missense variant, replicated independently. In an earlier analysis, about 87% or about 30%: the productive usage of most TCR beta V segments. In vitro, three CMV-associated chains proved specific for CMV antigens.

V dropped 4 bases and J dropped 3 bases, with 9 bases sitting between them. Germline V gene data show CDR1 as MNHNS and CDR2 as SASEGT. The CDR3 is 13 amino acids. Source material: PBMCs. V and J are TRBV6-1 and TRBJ2-5; weak D call: TRBD2 (6 bases). This sequence was found in a male donor in good health and CMV-seropositive. For the CDR3, the DNA is TGTGCCAGCAGTGGGTGGGGGGAAGAGACCCAGTACTTC. This encodes CASSGWGEETQYF.